One sample yielded the 13 T cell receptor beta chains listed below, sequenced in a study of blood T cell repertoires in COVID-19 (TCRdb year 2020). The library was produced with the immunoSEQ multiplex PCR assay. This is the immuneACCESS table as TCRdb keeps it, with only in-frame sequences that have V and J called. A part of the clones is gone; compared with another copy, unresolved V genes explain less than half, and the rest is unexplained. The sample data list 150,000 to 200,000 clones, and around 80% of these were observed just once. The ten largest clones capture approximately 6.9% of the sample. What was sequenced was peripheral blood. Every receptor here comes from a human donor with acute or convalescent COVID-19. The donor label of this sample is uncertain.

The genes are TRBV6-5 and TRBJ2-7; TRBD2 matches at 9 bases. Germline lookup yields CDR1 MNHEY and CDR2 SVGAGI. The CDR3 is 15 amino acids. J lost 2 bases, V lost 0 bases, and 2 bases had no gene match. In nucleotides, the CDR3 is TGTGCCAGCAGTTACTCACTAGCGGGCACCTACGAGCAGTACTTC. Residues: CASSYSLAGTYEQYF.

This clone was seen a single time. V gene TRBV5-4 combines with J gene TRBJ2-5; no clear D. Germline-derived CDR1 and CDR2 are SGHNT and YYREEE (reference sequence). This CDR3 region has 11 residues. Trimming cost V 3 bases and J 2 bases, with 2 bases left between them. CDR3 nucleotides: TGTGCCAGCAGCTCACAAGAGACCCAGTACTTC. Encoded protein: CASSSQETQYF.

CDR3 protein: CASSLPLGETQYF. CDR3 nucleotide sequence: TGTGCCAGCAGCCTCCCACTTGGAGAGACCCAGTACTTC. The chain joins TRBV3-1 (or the pseudogene TRBV3-2) to TRBJ2-5; D not resolved. There are 13 residues in the CDR3. Germline V gives CDR1 LGHDT, CDR2 YNNKEL (reference sequence). Between the trimmed V and J ends, which lost 4 bases and 4 bases, there was a span of 10 bases.

A few counts support this clone. The rearrangement uses TRBV5-8 and TRBJ1-2; 8 nucleotides agree with TRBD1. Germline values: CDR1 SGHTS, CDR2 YDEGEE. With V trimmed by 5 bases and J by 4 bases, 4 bases remained unmatched. The CDR3 extends over 13 amino acids. The CDR3 DNA sequence: TGTGCCAGCAGGATGACAGGGGCCTATGGCTACACCTTC. Translating gives CASRMTGAYGYTF.

In its sample, this clone was seen once. The CDR3 DNA reads as TGTGCCAGCAGTTCTGCGGGACAGGGGAACACTGAAGCTTTCTTT. Translation: CASSSAGQGNTEAFF. This rearrangement joins TRBV6-2 or TRBV6-3 to TRBJ1-1; TRBD1 matches 9 bases. The trim removed 4 bases at V and 1 base at J, leaving 4 bases unmatched. Germline lookup yields CDR1 MNHEY and CDR2 SVGEGT. This CDR3 is 15 amino acids long.

This chain joins TRBV19 and TRBJ2-7; D not resolved. Trimming stripped 8 bases from V and 6 bases from J, with 11 bases between. Germline CDR1 is LNHDA and CDR2 is SQIVND (reference sequence). CDR3 length: 11 amino acids. The CDR3 bases are TGTGCCAGTGGCTTACGAGGCGAGCAGTACTTC. It is translated as CASGLRGEQYF.

This clone was seen just once. This could be a read error, since a much larger clone is one nucleotide away. The same CDR3 arises from other DNA sequences in this sample as well. The chain has TRBV18 and TRBJ1-5; 9 bases align to TRBD1. Trimming at V came to 3 bases and at J to 2 bases, leaving 2 bases not matched to a gene. This CDR3 contains 15 residues. Germline V gene sequence: CDR1 KGHSH, CDR2 LQKENI. The CDR3 DNA follows: TGTGCCAGCTCACCTGACAGGGGGGGCAATCAGCCCCAGCATTTT. Protein sequence: CASSPDRGGNQPQHF.

The chain has TRBV28 and TRBJ2-2; the match to TRBD1 covers 10 bases. The germline CDR1 and CDR2 sequences are MDHEN and SYDVKM. The CDR3 is 18 residues long. After removal of 5 bases from V and 0 bases from J, the junction contained 9 bases not matched to a gene. CDR3 bases: TGTGCCAGCAGTCCTCTAGGGACAGGGGCCGCGAACACCGGGGAGCTGTTTTTT. Its translation: CASSPLGTGAANTGELFF.

The chain uses TRBV4-2 and TRBJ1-2, with a tentative D call TRBD1 (6 bases). This CDR3 is 17 amino acids long. CDR1 LGHNA and CDR2 YNFKEQ come from the germline V gene. V lost 1 base and J lost 2, with 17 bases in between. Here the CDR3 DNA reads TGTGCCAGCAGCCAAGCCTCCGGGACATCGGAAAACTATGGCTACACCTTC. Translated: CASSQASGTSENYGYTF.

The J gene is TRBJ2-1, the V gene TRBV4-3; a possible D gene is TRBD2 (5 bases). Germline V gene lookup returns CDR1 LGHNA and CDR2 YSLEER. This CDR3 has 13 amino acids. Trimming cost V 1 base and J 9 bases, with 10 bases left between them. The DNA for the CDR3 is TGCGCCAGCAGCCAAGGACTGGCGGGTGAGCAGTTCTTC. This gives the protein CASSQGLAGEQFF.

The chain recombines TRBV5-1 with TRBJ1-4; D call uncertain. Trimming left V 0 bases short and J 6 bases short, with 6 bases between. The V gene's germline CDR1 is SGHRS and CDR2 YFSETQ. The CDR3 is 13 residues long. This chain's CDR3 is CASSLDTYEKLFF. For the CDR3, the DNA is TGCGCCAGCAGCTTGGACACCTATGAAAAACTGTTTTTT.

The rearrangement links TRBV6-5 to TRBJ2-7; 8 positions match TRBD1. The CDR3 spans 16 residues. V was clipped by 3 bases and J by 3 bases; unmatched bases: 10. CDR1 and CDR2 from the germline V gene are MNHEY and SVGAGI. The CDR3 loop is CASSYQGASPYYEQYF. The CDR3 DNA reads as TGTGCCAGCAGTTATCAGGGGGCCAGCCCTTACTACGAGCAGTACTTC.

The chain links TRBV24-1 to TRBJ2-1; the match to TRBD2 covers 13 bases. CDR1 KGHDR and CDR2 SFDVKD come from the germline V gene. V gave up 4 bases and J gave up 7 bases; unmatched junction bases: 6. CDR3 length: 16 residues. DNA of the CDR3: TGTGCCACCAGTGACCCGGGACTAGCGGGGAGGAATGAGCAGTTCTTC. Encoded protein: CATSDPGLAGRNEQFF.